The present T cell receptor beta chain was sequenced within a study of T cells in Graves' hyperthyroidism and ophthalmopathy. Study summary: Before any treatment, at initial diagnosis, peripheral blood was collected. Study findings and constraints: Stable hyperthyroidism was separated from ophthalmopathy by a model based on 13 V-J features.

This clonotype has a count of ten or more. Its target is unknown. Germline V lookup: CDR1 MDHEN, CDR2 SYDVKM. CDR3 length equals 14 residues. The V end lost 5 bases, the J end lost 8 bases, and 18 bases lay between the germline ends. RNA transcripts yielded amplified TCR beta CDR3 regions. RT-PCR in the first round (using the HTBI primer set) targeted the TCR CDR3. Each CDR3 protein gets one entry after TCRdb re-called the multiplex PCR reads with MiXCR. The data hold hundreds of thousands of distinct CDR3 sequences, with roughly 23% observed a single time. Clinical Activity Scores of at least 3, NOSPECS grades of at least 4 and durations under 3 months characterized ophthalmopathy patients. Clinical symptoms, serum thyroxine, TRAb, thyroid ultrasound and orbital computed tomography established diagnosis.

This chain links TRBV28 with TRBJ1-2; D not resolved. This receptor was obtained from a woman between 70 and 85 years old with Graves' ophthalmopathy. The specimen sequenced was blood. Here the CDR3 reads CASSPFGKRGGYTF. The CDR3 bases are TGTGCCAGCAGTCCCTTCGGCAAACGAGGAGGCTACACCTTC.